These T cell receptor beta chains were read from a single sample in a study of graft-versus-host responses after intestinal transplantation. No antigen has been assigned to these receptors. Assay: immunoSEQ multiplex PCR; the TCRdb copy retains only in-frame clones and omits some. The sample holds about 89,000 clones, under 95% seen once. The sample consisted of unstimulated CD8+ T cells sorted from spleen or lymph node cells, taken before intestinal transplant. The receptors derive from a human donor who received an intestinal transplant. Each CDR3 is given with its conserved first and last residue. D genes are given only for firm matches.

D: .; J: TRBJ1-1; V: TRBV2; CDR3: CASSVGYGTEAFF
D: .; J: TRBJ2-3; V: TRBV5-1; CDR3: CASSQEFSTDTQYF
D: .; J: TRBJ1-6; V: TRBV10-3; CDR3: CAIRETEYNSPLHF
D: .; J: TRBJ1-1; V: TRBV5-1; CDR3: CASQGQNTEAFF
D: TRBD2; J: TRBJ2-7; V: TRBV7-2; CDR3: CASSASGFSSYEQYF
D: TRBD1; J: TRBJ1-6; V: TRBV4-3; CDR3: CASSQGTGPNSPLHF
D: .; J: TRBJ2-7; V: TRBV15; CDR3: CATSSGLRYEQYF
D: TRBD1; J: TRBJ1-4; V: TRBV6-5; CDR3: CASSAGTGPGKLFF
D: .; J: TRBJ2-2; V: TRBV7-9; CDR3: CASIEPPGPGTGELFF
D: TRBD1; J: TRBJ1-1; V: TRBV7-6; CDR3: CASSQRTGGGEAFF
D: .; J: TRBJ2-7; V: TRBV27; CDR3: CASRQTGVGYYEQYF
D: .; J: TRBJ2-7; V: TRBV13; CDR3: CASVGQGDHEQYF
D: .; J: TRBJ2-7; V: TRBV6-5; CDR3: CASSDDSRYEQYF
D: TRBD1; J: TRBJ1-4; V: TRBV7-9; CDR3: CASSSLQGAPDEKLFF
D: .; J: TRBJ2-1; V: TRBV6-6; CDR3: CASSYGSPYNEQFF
D: TRBD1; J: TRBJ1-2; V: TRBV6-6; CDR3: CAGFQTGGGRYGYTF
D: TRBD1; J: TRBJ2-7; V: TRBV7-6; CDR3: CASSLAPGGSYEQYF
D: TRBD2; J: TRBJ2-1; V: TRBV7-9; CDR3: CASSRLAGEGEQFF
D: TRBD2; J: TRBJ2-1; V: TRBV9; CDR3: CASSVAGGGHNEQFF
D: TRBD1; J: TRBJ1-2; V: TRBV27; CDR3: CASSATGAQGYGYTF
D: .; J: TRBJ1-4; V: TRBV5-5; CDR3: CASGPTGIFNEKLFF
D: TRBD2; J: TRBJ2-2; V: TRBV9; CDR3: CASSVGGTSFTGELFF
D: TRBD2; J: TRBJ2-3; V: TRBV6-5; CDR3: CASSYPGGTDTQYF
D: TRBD2; J: TRBJ2-1; V: TRBV2; CDR3: CASRSASGGLPMKQFF
D: .; J: TRBJ2-5; V: TRBV19; CDR3: CASSIGDTQETQYF
D: .; J: TRBJ1-1; V: TRBV19; CDR3: CASMLGSTEAFF